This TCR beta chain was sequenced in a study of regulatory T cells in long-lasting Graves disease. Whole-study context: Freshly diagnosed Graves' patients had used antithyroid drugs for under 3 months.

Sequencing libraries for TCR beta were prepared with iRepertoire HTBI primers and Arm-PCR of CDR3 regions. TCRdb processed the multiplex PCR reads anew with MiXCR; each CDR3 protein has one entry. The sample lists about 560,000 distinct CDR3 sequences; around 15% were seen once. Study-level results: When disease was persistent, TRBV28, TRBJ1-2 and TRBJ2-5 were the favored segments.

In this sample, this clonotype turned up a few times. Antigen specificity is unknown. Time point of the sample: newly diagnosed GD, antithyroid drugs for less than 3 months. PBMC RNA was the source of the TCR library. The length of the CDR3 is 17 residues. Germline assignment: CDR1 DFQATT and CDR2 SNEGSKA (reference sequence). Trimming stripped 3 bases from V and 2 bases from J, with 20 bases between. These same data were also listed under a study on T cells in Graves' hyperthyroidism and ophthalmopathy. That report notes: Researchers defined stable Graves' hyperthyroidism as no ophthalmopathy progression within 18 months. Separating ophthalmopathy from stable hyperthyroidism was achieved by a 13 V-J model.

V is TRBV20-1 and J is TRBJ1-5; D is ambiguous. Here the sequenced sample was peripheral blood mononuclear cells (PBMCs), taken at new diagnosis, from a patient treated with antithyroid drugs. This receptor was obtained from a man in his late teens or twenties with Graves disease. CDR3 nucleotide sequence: TGCAGTGCTAGCCTCCCGGACGGCGGATACGGCAATCAGCCCCAGCATTTT. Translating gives CSASLPDGGYGNQPQHF.